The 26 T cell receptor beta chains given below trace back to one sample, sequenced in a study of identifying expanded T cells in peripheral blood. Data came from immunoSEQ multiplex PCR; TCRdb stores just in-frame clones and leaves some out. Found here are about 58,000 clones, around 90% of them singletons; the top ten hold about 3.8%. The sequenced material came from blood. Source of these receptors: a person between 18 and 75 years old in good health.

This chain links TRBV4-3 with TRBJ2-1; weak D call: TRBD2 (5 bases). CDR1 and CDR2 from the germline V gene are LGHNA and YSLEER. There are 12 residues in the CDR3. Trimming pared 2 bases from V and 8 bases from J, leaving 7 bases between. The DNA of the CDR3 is TGCGCCAGCAGCCAATCGGGGTATGAGCAGTTCTTC. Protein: CASSQSGYEQFF.

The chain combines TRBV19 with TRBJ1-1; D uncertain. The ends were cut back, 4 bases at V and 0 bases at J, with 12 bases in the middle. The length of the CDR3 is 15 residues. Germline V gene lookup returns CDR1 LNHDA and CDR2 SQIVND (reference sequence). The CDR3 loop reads CASSKWATMNTEAFF. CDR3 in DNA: TGTGCCAGTAGTAAATGGGCTACTATGAACACTGAAGCTTTCTTT.

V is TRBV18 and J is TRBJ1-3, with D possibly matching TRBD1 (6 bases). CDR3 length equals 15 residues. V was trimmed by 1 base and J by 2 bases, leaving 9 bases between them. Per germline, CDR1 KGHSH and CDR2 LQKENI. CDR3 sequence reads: CASSPQKGAGNTIYF. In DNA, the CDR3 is TGTGCCAGCTCACCACAAAAGGGGGCTGGAAACACCATATATTTT.

This CDR3 is CASSPKLEVTQYF. As DNA, the CDR3 is TGTGCCAGCTCACCAAAACTAGAGGTTACGCAGTATTTT. The rearrangement links TRBV18 to TRBJ2-3; tentative D call: TRBD2 (5 bases). The CDR3 length is 13 residues. Trimming stripped 2 bases from V and 8 bases from J, with 11 bases between. Germline V lookup: CDR1 KGHSH, CDR2 LQKENI.

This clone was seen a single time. The CDR3 loop reads CASSSDWKTYEQYF. The CDR3, as DNA: TGTGCCAGCAGCTCCGACTGGAAAACCTACGAGCAGTACTTC. The V gene is TRBV7-9, the J gene TRBJ2-7; D not certain. The germline CDR1 and CDR2 sequences are SEHNR and FQNEAQ (reference sequence). This CDR3 is 14 amino acids long. V lost 4 bases, J lost 2 bases, and 12 bases lay in between.

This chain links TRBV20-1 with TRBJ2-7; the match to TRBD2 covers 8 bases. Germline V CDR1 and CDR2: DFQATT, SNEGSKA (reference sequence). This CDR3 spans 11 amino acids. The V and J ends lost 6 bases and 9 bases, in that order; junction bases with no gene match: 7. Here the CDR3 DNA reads TGCAGTGCCCCGCGGGGGGCGGTGCAGTACTTC. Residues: CSAPRGAVQYF.

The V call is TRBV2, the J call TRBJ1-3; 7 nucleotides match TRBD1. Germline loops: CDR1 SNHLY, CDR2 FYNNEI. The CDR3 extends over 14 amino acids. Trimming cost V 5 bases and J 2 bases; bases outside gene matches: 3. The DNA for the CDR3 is TGTGCCAGCAGTACAGGGGCCCCTGGAAACACCATATATTTT. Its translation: CASSTGAPGNTIYF.

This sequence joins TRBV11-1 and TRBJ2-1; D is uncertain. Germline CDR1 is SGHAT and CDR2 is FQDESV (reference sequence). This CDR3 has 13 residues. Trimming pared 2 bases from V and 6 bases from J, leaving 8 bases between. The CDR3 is CASSLWVGNEQFF. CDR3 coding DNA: TGTGCCAGCAGCTTATGGGTTGGCAATGAGCAGTTCTTC.

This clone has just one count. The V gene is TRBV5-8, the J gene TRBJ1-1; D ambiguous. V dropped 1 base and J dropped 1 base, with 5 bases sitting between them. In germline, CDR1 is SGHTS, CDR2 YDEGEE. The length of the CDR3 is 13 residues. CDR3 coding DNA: TGTGCCAGCAGCTTGTCCAAGAACACTGAAGCTTTCTTT. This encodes CASSLSKNTEAFF.

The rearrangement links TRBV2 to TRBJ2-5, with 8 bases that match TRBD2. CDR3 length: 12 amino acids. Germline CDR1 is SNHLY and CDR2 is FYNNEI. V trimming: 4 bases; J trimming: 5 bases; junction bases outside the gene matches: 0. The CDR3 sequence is CASSGLAETQYF. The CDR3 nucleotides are TGTGCCAGCAGTGGACTAGCGGAGACCCAGTACTTC.

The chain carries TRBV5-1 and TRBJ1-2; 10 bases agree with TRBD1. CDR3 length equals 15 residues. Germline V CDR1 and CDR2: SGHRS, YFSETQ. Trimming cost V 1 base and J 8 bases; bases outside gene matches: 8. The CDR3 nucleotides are TGCGCCAGCAGCTTGACCGGGACAGGGGCGTCCGGCTACACCTTC. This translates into CASSLTGTGASGYTF.

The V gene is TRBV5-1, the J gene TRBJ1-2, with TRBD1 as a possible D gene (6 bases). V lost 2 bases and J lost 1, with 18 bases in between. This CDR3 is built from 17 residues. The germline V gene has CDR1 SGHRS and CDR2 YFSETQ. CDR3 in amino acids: CASSFPSGTGLNYGYTF. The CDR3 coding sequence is TGCGCCAGCAGCTTTCCGAGCGGAACAGGGCTTAACTATGGCTACACCTTC. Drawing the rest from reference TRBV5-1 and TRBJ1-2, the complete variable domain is KAGVTQTPRYLIKTRGQQVTLSCSPISGHRSVSWYQQTPGQGLQFLFEYFSETQRNKGNFPGRFSGRQFSNSRSEMNVSTLELGDSALYLCASSFPSGTGLNYGYTFGSGTRLTVV.

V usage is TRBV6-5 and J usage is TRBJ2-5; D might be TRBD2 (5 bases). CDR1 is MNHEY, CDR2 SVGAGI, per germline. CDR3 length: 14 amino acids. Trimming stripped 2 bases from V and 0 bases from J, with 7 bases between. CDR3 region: CASSYADYQETQYF. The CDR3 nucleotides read TGTGCCAGCAGTTACGCGGACTACCAAGAGACCCAGTACTTC.

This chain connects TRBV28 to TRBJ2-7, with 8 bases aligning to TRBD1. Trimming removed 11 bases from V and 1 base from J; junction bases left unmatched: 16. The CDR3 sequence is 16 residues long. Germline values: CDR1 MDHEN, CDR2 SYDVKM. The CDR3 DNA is TGTGCCTTCCGGCCCGGACAGGGTGGTAAATCCTACGAGCAGTACTTC. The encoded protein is CAFRPGQGGKSYEQYF.

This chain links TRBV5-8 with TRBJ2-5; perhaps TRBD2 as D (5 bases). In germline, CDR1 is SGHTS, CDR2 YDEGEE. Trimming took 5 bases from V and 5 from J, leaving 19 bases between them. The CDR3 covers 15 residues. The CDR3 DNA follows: TGTGCCAGCAGGAGAAGGGAGCTGAACAGTGAGACCCAGTACTTC. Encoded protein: CASRRRELNSETQYF.

This CDR3 is CASTPDSFYGYTF. In nucleotides, the CDR3 is TGTGCCAGCACCCCGGATAGCTTCTATGGCTACACCTTC. The V and J genes are TRBV6-1 and TRBJ1-2; D gene ambiguous. The CDR3 is made up of 13 amino acids. V gave up 7 bases and J gave up 4 bases, with 13 bases separating them. Germline CDR1 is MNHNS and CDR2 is SASEGT.

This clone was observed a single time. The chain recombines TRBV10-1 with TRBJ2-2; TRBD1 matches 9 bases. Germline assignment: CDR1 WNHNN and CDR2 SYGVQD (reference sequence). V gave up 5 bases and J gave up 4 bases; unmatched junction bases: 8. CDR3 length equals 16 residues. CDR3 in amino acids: CASSSDRDRVTGELFF. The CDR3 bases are TGCGCCAGCAGTTCAGACCGGGACAGGGTCACCGGGGAGCTGTTTTTT.

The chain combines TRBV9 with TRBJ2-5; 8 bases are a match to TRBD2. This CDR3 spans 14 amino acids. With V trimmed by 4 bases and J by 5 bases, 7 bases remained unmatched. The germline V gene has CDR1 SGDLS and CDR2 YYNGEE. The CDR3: CASSRSGEGETQYF. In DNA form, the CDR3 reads TGTGCCAGCAGCCGTAGCGGGGAAGGGGAGACCCAGTACTTC.

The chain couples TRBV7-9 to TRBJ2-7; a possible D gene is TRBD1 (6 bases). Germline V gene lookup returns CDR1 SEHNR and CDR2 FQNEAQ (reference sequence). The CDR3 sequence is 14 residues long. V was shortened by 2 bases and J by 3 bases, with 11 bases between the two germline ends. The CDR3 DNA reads TGTGCCAGCAGCTTAAGTCGGGACAACTACGAGCAGTACTTC. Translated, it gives CASSLSRDNYEQYF.

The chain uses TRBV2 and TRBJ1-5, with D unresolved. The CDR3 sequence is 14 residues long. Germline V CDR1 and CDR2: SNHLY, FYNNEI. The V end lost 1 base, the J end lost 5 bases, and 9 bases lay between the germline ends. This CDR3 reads CASSEGLGYQPQHF. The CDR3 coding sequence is TGTGCCAGCAGTGAAGGGTTAGGTTATCAGCCCCAGCATTTT.

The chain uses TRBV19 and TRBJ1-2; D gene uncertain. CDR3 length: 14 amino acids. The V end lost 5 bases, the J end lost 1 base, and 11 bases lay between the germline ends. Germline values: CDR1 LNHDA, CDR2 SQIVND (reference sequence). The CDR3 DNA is TGTGCCAGTAGTCGGCAGGTGATTAACTATGGCTACACCTTC. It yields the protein CASSRQVINYGYTF.

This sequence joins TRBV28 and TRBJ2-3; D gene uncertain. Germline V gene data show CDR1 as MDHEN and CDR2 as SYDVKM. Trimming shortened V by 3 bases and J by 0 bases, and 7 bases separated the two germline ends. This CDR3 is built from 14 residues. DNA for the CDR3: TGTGCCAGCAGTTTGCTCGCTAGCACAGATACGCAGTATTTT. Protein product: CASSLLASTDTQYF.

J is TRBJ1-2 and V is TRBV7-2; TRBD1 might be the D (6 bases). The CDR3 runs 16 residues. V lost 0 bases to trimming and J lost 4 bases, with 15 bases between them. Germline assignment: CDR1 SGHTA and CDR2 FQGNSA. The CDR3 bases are TGTGCCAGCAGCTTAGCCGCAGGGGCAGCAAGCTATGGCTACACCTTC. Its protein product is CASSLAAGAASYGYTF.

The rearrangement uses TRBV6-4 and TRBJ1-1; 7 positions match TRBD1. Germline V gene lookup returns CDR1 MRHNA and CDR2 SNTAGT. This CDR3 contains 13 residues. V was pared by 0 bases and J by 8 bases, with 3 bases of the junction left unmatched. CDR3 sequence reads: CASSDSRTGEAFF. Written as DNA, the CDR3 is TGTGCCAGCAGTGACTCCCGGACAGGAGAAGCTTTCTTT.

CDR3 residues: CASSLDYDSPLHF. DNA for the CDR3: TGTGCCAGCAGCTTGGACTACGATTCACCCCTCCACTTT. The rearrangement links TRBV5-4 to TRBJ1-6; D is unclear. Germline CDR1 reads SGHNT; CDR2 reads YYREEE (reference sequence). The CDR3 contains 13 residues. The ends were cut back, 0 bases at V and 8 bases at J, with 6 bases in the middle.

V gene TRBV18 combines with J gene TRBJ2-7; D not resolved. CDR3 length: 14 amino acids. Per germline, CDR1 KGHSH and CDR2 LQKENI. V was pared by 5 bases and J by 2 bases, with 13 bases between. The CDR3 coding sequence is TGTGCCAGCTCAGCGGACCCGGGCCCCTACGAGCAGTACTTC. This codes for CASSADPGPYEQYF.